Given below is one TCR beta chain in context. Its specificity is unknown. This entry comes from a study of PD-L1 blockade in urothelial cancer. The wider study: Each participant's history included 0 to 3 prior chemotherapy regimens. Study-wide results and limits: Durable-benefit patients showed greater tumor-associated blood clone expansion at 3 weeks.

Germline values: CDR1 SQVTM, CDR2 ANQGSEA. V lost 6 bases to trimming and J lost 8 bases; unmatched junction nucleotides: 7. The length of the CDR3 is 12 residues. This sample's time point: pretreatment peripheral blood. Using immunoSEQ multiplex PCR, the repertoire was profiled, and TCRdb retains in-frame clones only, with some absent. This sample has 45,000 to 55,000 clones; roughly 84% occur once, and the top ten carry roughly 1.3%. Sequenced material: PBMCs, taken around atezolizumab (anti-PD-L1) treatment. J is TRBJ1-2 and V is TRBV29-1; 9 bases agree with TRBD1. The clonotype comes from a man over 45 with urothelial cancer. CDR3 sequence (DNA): TGCAGCGTCTGGACAGGGGATGGCGGCTACACCTTC. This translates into CSVWTGDGGYTF. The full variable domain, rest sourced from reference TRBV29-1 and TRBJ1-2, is SAVISQKPSRDICQRGTSLTIQCQVDSQVTMMFWYRQQPGQSLTLIATANQGSEATYESGFVIDKFPISRPNLTFSTLTVSNMSPEDSSIYLCSVWTGDGGYTFGSGTRLTVV.